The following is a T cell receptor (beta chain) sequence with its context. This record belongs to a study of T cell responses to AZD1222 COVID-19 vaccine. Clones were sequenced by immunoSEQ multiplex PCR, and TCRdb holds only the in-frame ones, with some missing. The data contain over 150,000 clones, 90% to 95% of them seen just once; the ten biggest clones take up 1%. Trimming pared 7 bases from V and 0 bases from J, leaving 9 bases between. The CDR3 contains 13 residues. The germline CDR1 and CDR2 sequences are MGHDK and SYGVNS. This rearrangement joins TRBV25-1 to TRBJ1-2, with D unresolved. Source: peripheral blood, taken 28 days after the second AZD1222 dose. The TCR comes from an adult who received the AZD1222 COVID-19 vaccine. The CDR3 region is CASIGGANYGYTF. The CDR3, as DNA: TGTGCCAGCATAGGAGGCGCTAACTATGGCTACACCTTC.